A selection of T cell receptor beta chains follows, all from one sample in a study of blood T cell repertoires in COVID-19. Clones were read by immunoSEQ multiplex PCR, and TCRdb kept only the in-frame ones, dropping some. The data hold hundreds of thousands of clones, with approximately 86% observed a single time. The sequenced material came from PBMCs or T cells enriched from blood (not recorded which). These receptors were obtained from a woman younger than 35 who had recovered from COVID-19. Each CDR3 is given with its conserved first and last residue. Each record gives: J gene, clone size, V gene, D gene, CDR3 protein. The D gene is left open where the match is weak. Some rows have no size entry. The others give once, few or many, or a class for an expanded clone.

J gene: TRBJ1-1; clone size: -; V gene: TRBV19; D gene: TRBD1; CDR3 protein: CASSMWTGALSAEAFF
J gene: TRBJ2-4; clone size: once; V gene: TRBV4-1; D gene: TRBD2; CDR3 protein: CASSQAGGGIQYF
J gene: TRBJ2-7; clone size: -; V gene: TRBV6-1; D gene: TRBD1; CDR3 protein: CASSEWGQPLYEQYF
J gene: TRBJ1-4; clone size: -; V gene: TRBV27; D gene: TRBD1; CDR3 protein: CASSLGGGREKLFF
J gene: TRBJ1-1; clone size: -; V gene: TRBV10-3; D gene: TRBD1; CDR3 protein: CAISESATGRTEAFF
J gene: TRBJ2-1; clone size: -; V gene: TRBV11-2; D gene: TRBD2; CDR3 protein: CASSLSGGVWESYNEQFF
J gene: TRBJ2-3; clone size: -; V gene: TRBV4-2; D gene: TRBD1; CDR3 protein: CASSQDGTGPGGTDTQYF
J gene: TRBJ2-5; clone size: -; V gene: TRBV30; D gene: -; CDR3 protein: CAWSVLKWGEETQYF
J gene: TRBJ2-7; clone size: -; V gene: TRBV2; D gene: TRBD2; CDR3 protein: CASGPGLAGSYEQYF
J gene: TRBJ2-3; clone size: -; V gene: TRBV11-2; D gene: TRBD2; CDR3 protein: CASSLTSGLTDTQYF
J gene: TRBJ2-5; clone size: -; V gene: TRBV6-1; D gene: -; CDR3 protein: CASSESSGGETQYF